One sample yielded the 8 T cell receptor beta chains listed below, sequenced in a study of blood T cells in healthy people across ages. It was with a sample-barcoded 5' primer and a J-beta primer mix that a second PCR of roughly 7 to 12 cycles was run. TCRdb reanalysed the 5' RACE reads using MiXCR and keeps one entry per CDR3 protein. Found here are over a million distinct CDR3 sequences, 20% to 25% of them singletons; the top ten hold less than 0.75%. This sample was also put to use in a study of T cells of mothers and their children.

The sample taken for sequencing was blood. The receptors shown here come from a girl aged 2 to 10 in good health.

This clonotype was detected only a few times. V usage is TRBV6-2 or TRBV6-3 and J usage is TRBJ2-1; a possible D gene is TRBD2 (6 bases). Trimming removed 4 bases from V and 2 bases from J, with 12 bases in between. Germline-derived CDR1 and CDR2 are MNHEY and SVGEGT. This CDR3 is built from 15 residues. The CDR3 nucleotides are TGTGCCAGCAGTTGGGGACTCGTTCCCTACAATGAGCAGTTCTTC. The encoded protein is CASSWGLVPYNEQFF.

The genes are TRBV27 and TRBJ2-7; 10 bases fit TRBD2. The germline gives CDR1 MNHEY, CDR2 SMNVEV (reference sequence). The CDR3 runs 16 residues. The V and J ends lost 5 bases and 4 bases, in that order; junction bases with no gene match: 11. The CDR3 nucleotides read TGTGCCAGCAGTCCGATAGGACTAGCGGCCCATTACGAGCAGTACTTC. Translating it yields CASSPIGLAAHYEQYF.

This clonotype has more than one count but fewer than ten. The chain is built from TRBV21-1 and TRBJ1-1. TRBV21-1 is termed a pseudogene. CDR3 length: 14 residues. This CDR3 is CASSKIAGSAEAFF. CDR3 bases: TGTGCCAGCAGCAAAATCGCGGGGTCCGCTGAAGCTTTCTTT.

The CDR3 nucleotides read TGCGCCAGCAGCCAAGTCAGGGGTTCCATTCAGTACTTC. Protein product: CASSQVRGSIQYF. The chain has TRBV4-1 and TRBJ2-4; TRBD1 is a possible D gene (6 bases). The germline V gene has CDR1 MGHRA and CDR2 YSYEKL. Between the trimmed V and J ends, which lost 1 base and 9 bases, there was a span of 10 bases. This CDR3 contains 13 residues.

This clonotype was seen only a few times. This chain uses TRBV6-5 with TRBJ2-1, with TRBD2 matching over 10 bases. From germline, CDR1 is MNHEY and CDR2 SVGAGI. Germline trimming cut 4 bases from V and 3 bases from J; bases unmatched to any gene: 3. This CDR3 is built from 15 residues. As DNA, the CDR3 is TGTGCCAGCAGTTTCAGACTAGCGGGCTACAATGAGCAGTTCTTC. Protein: CASSFRLAGYNEQFF.

V gene TRBV7-3 combines with J gene TRBJ2-3; D uncertain. The CDR3 loop spans 16 amino acids. Germline CDR1 SGHTA, CDR2 FQGTGA. V dropped 0 bases and J dropped 6 bases, with 16 bases sitting between them. The CDR3 region is CASSLTGMAGSDTQYF. CDR3 nucleotide sequence: TGTGCCAGCAGCTTAACGGGTATGGCAGGTTCGGATACGCAGTATTTT.

The chain has TRBV28 and TRBJ2-1; TRBD1 matches 7 bases. This CDR3 region has 15 residues. Germline loops: CDR1 MDHEN, CDR2 SYDVKM. V shed 8 bases and J 3 bases; nucleotides not matched to a gene: 10. The CDR3 bases are TGTGCCAGCCGGAAATTCCGGGACAGCTACAATGAGCAGTTCTTC. Encoded protein: CASRKFRDSYNEQFF. The complete variable domain, with remaining parts taken from reference TRBV28 and TRBJ2-1, reads DVKVTQSSRYLVKRTGEKVFLECVQDMDHENMFWYRQDPGLGLRLIYFSYDVKMKEKGDIPEGYSVSREKKERFSLILESASTNQTSMYLCASRKFRDSYNEQFFGPGTRLTVL.

CDR3 amino acids: CASSEWGTGGDRETQYF. The CDR3 nucleotides read TGTGCCAGCAGTGAATGGGGGACAGGGGGAGATCGGGAGACCCAGTACTTC. This chain connects TRBV2 to TRBJ2-1; 11 bases are shared with TRBD1. The DNA end lines up better with TRBJ2-5; the J call may be wrong. The CDR3 covers 17 residues. Germline values: CDR1 SNHLY, CDR2 FYNNEI.